These 4 T cell receptor beta chains originate from one sample sequenced in a study of T cell repertoires in cytomegalovirus infection. MiXCR was run by TCRdb on the reads, yielding one entry per CDR3 protein. The data hold 230,000 or so distinct CDR3 sequences, with about 18% observed a single time. The sequenced material came from CD8+ T cells from PBMCs. The source of these receptors is a human donor in good health (CMV status not recorded). Some clones in this sample may be carry-over from other donors' samples.

This clonotype showed up just a few times. This chain links TRBV4-3 with TRBJ2-3; a possible D gene is TRBD2 (5 bases). The V and J ends lost 1 base and 6 bases respectively, with 20 bases between them. Germline V CDR1 and CDR2: LGHNA, YSLEER. The CDR3 sequence is 17 residues long. CDR3 nucleotide sequence: TGCGCCAGCAGCCAAGGCCCCCAAATGTTTAGCGTTGATACGCAGTATTTT. This sequence encodes CASSQGPQMFSVDTQYF.

The rearrangement uses TRBV15 and TRBJ2-7; 9 nucleotides agree with TRBD1. From germline, CDR1 is LNHNV and CDR2 YYDKDF (reference sequence). Losses at the gene ends were 4 bases for V and 3 bases for J; bases not matched to a gene: 16. CDR3 length: 18 residues. CDR3 region: CATSTTLLSGTGIYEQYF. In DNA form, the CDR3 reads TGTGCCACCAGCACAACGCTGCTCTCCGGGACAGGGATCTACGAGCAGTACTTC. Full variable domain (rest looked up from reference TRBV15 and TRBJ2-7): DAMVIQNPRYQVTQFGKPVTLSCSQTLNHNVMYWYQQKSSQAPKLLFHYYDKDFNNEADTPDNFQSRRPNTSFCFLDIRSPGLGDTAMYLCATSTTLLSGTGIYEQYFGPGTRLTVT.

In regard to this clonotype: A junction end diverges from the germline sequence, so it may reflect a read error. The chain recombines TRBV4-1 with TRBJ2-1, with TRBD2 matching over 8 bases. The CDR3 contains 15 residues. Per germline, CDR1 MGHRA and CDR2 YSYEKL. CDR3 loop: CASSPTSGSFNEQFF. The CDR3 DNA follows: TGCGCCAGCAGCCCCACTAGCGGCTCCTTCAATGAGCAGTTCTTC.

This CDR3 reads CASSQHTGGANTGELFF. In DNA, the CDR3 is TGCGCCAGCAGCCAACATACCGGGGGGGCGAACACCGGGGAGCTGTTTTTT. The chain links TRBV4-1 to TRBJ2-2; 8 nucleotides line up with TRBD2. V lost 2 bases and J lost 0; bases outside the gene matches: 5. The CDR3 is 17 residues long. Germline V gives CDR1 MGHRA, CDR2 YSYEKL.